The present T cell receptor (beta chain) was sequenced within a study of blood T cell repertoires in COVID-19. The CDR3 has 13 residues. V lost 3 bases, J lost 5 bases, and 10 bases lay in between. The germline V gene has CDR1 SNHLY and CDR2 FYNNEI. Using immunoSEQ multiplex PCR, the repertoire was profiled, and TCRdb retains in-frame clones only, with some absent. This sample has tens of thousands of clones, with roughly 78% found just once. This clone was seen a handful of times. The rearrangement uses TRBV2 and TRBJ1-1, with a possible D match to TRBD1 (6 bases). The sequence came from a man in his sixties with active or convalescent COVID-19. The specimen was peripheral blood. The chain's CDR3 is CASSDQGQTEAFF. The CDR3, as DNA: TGTGCCAGCAGTGATCAGGGGCAAACTGAAGCTTTCTTT.